The present T cell receptor (beta chain) was sequenced within a study of T cells in Graves' hyperthyroidism and ophthalmopathy. Study outcomes and limitations: Blood also showed most of the thyroid clonotypes that were expanded above 0.001. Ophthalmopathy cases were set apart from stable hyperthyroidism by a 13 V-J model.

V was shortened by 5 bases and J by 7 bases, with 15 bases between the two germline ends. The germline V gene encodes CDR1 SGHAT and CDR2 FQNNGV. The CDR3 is 15 amino acids. Each patient was aged 18 to 65 and had newly diagnosed hyperthyroidism of under 2 months' duration. In making diagnoses, clinical symptoms, serum thyroxine and TRAb, thyroid ultrasound and orbital computed tomography were all used. TCR beta CDR3 region amplification was performed from RNA transcripts. TCR CDR3 regions were first amplified by RT-PCR with HTBI primers. Each CDR3 protein gets one entry after TCRdb re-called the multiplex PCR reads with MiXCR. The data show some 690,000 distinct CDR3 sequences, about 18% seen once. Many counts were recorded for this clonotype. The antigen is unknown.

This sequence joins TRBV11-2 and TRBJ1-6; D remains unclear. This clonotype originated in a man in his fifties or sixties with Graves' hyperthyroidism. The sequencing sample was made of blood. In DNA, the CDR3 is TGTGCCAGCAGCGACCACACGGGGAGGAATTCACCCCTCCACTTT. Amino acid sequence: CASSDHTGRNSPLHF.